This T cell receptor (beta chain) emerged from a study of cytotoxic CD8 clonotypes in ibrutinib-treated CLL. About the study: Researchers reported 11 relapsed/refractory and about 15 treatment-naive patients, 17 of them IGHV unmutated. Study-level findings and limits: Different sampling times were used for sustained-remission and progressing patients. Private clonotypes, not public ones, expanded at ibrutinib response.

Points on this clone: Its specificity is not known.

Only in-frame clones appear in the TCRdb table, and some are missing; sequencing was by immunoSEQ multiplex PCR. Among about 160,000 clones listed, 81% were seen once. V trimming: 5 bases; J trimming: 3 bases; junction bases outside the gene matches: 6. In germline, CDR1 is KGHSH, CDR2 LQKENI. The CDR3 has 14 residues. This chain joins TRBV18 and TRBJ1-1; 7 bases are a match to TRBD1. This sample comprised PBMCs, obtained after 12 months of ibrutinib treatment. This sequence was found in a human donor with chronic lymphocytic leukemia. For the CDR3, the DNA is TGTGCCAGCTCAGACCGGGACAGCTACACTGAAGCTTTCTTT. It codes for CASSDRDSYTEAFF.